The entry below describes one T cell receptor beta chain. Trimming removed 4 bases from V and 3 bases from J, with 12 bases in between. CDR1 SNHLY and CDR2 FYNNEI come from the germline V gene. The CDR3 covers 15 residues. The data were produced by immunoSEQ multiplex PCR, yet TCRdb's version contains in-frame clones alone and is incomplete. Of about 64,000 clones listed, about 88% are singletons. This entry belongs to a study of blood T cell repertoires in COVID-19. Study at large: Samples representing acute and convalescent COVID-19 were sourced from the United States, Italy and Spain. PBMCs, B-cell-depleted T cells, or T cells were the source of the cDNA or gDNA that made up the material.

Seattle's cohort entered during active infection and was followed longitudinally. This sequence originates from a woman in her sixties or seventies with COVID-19, enrolled during active disease. This chain links TRBV2 with TRBJ2-2; D possibly corresponds to TRBD2 (5 bases). Sequencing used peripheral blood. Written as DNA, the CDR3 is TGTGCCAGCAGTGCGCGGGCCGGGGACACCGGGGAGCTGTTTTTT. Residues: CASSARAGDTGELFF.